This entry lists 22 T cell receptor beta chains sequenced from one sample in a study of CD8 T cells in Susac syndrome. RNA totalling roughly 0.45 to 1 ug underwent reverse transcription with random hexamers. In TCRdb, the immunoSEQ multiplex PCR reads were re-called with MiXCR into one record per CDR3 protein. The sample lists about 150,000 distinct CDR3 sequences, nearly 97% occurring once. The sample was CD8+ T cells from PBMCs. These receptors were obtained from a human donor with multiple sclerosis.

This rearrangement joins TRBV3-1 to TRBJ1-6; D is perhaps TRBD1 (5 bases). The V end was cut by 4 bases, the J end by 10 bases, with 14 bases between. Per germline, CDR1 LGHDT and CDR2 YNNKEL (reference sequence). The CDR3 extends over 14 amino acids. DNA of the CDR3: TGTGCCAGCAGCCGGGACTTAGTGAGGTCACCCCTCCACTTT. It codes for CASSRDLVRSPLHF.

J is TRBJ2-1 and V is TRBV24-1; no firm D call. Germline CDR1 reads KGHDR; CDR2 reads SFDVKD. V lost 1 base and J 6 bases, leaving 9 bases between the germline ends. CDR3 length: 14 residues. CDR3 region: CATSDFSGGNEQFF. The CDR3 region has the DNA TGTGCCACCAGTGATTTCAGTGGTGGCAATGAGCAGTTCTTC.

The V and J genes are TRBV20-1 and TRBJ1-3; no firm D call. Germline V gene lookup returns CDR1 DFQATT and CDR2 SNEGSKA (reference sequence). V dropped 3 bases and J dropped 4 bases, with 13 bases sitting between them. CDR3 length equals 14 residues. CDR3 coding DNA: TGCAGTGCTAGGCGGCCGGGATCCGGAAACACCATATATTTT. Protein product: CSARRPGSGNTIYF.

Written as DNA, the CDR3 is TGTGCCAGCAGTGAAGCGGGGACAGGGTCGTGGCAGTACTTC. Protein sequence: CASSEAGTGSWQYF. The chain recombines TRBV2 with TRBJ2-7; 9 bases line up with TRBD1. This CDR3 has 14 residues. The V and J ends lost 0 bases and 9 bases, in that order; junction bases with no gene match: 6. Germline values: CDR1 SNHLY, CDR2 FYNNEI.

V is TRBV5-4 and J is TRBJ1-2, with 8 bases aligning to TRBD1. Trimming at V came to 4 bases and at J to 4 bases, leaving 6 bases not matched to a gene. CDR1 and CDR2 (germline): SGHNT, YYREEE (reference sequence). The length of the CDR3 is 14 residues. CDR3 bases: TGTGCCAGCAGCGATGAGGGACAGGTCTATGGCTACACCTTC. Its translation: CASSDEGQVYGYTF. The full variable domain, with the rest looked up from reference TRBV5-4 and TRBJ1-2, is ETGVTQSPTHLIKTRGQQVTLRCSSQSGHNTVSWYQQALGQGPQFIFQYYREEENGRGNFPPRFSGLQFPNYSSELNVNALELDDSALYLCASSDEGQVYGYTFGSGTRLTVV.

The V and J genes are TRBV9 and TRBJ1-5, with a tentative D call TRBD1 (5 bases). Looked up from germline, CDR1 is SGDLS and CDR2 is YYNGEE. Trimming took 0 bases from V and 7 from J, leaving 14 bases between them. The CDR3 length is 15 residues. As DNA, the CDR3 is TGTGCCAGCAGCGTAGATGGGACGCGGGGACAGCCCCAGCATTTT. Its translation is CASSVDGTRGQPQHF.

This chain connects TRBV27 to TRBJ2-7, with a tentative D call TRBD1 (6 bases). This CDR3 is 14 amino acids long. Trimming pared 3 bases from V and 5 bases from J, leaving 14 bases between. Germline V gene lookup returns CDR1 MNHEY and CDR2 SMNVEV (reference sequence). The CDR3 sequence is CASSLQGKWDEQYF. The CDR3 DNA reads TGTGCCAGCAGTTTGCAGGGGAAGTGGGACGAGCAGTACTTC.

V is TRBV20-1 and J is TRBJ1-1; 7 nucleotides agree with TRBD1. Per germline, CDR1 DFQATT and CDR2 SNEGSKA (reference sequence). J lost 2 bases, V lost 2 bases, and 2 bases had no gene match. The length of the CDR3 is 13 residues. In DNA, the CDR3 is TGCAGTGCTAGACGACAGGGAAACACTGAAGCTTTCTTT. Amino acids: CSARRQGNTEAFF.

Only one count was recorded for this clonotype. CDR3 protein: CSAKIQGARGLGELFF. Here the CDR3 DNA reads TGCAGCGCAAAAATACAGGGGGCGCGAGGACTCGGGGAGCTGTTTTTT. V gene TRBV29-1 combines with J gene TRBJ2-2; 9 nucleotides line up with TRBD1. From germline, CDR1 is SQVTM and CDR2 ANQGSEA. This CDR3 contains 16 residues. The J segment lost 7 bases and the V segment lost 7 bases, leaving 16 bases of the junction unmatched.

CDR3 in amino acids: CASSLAWSTEAFF. The CDR3 DNA is TGTGCCAGCAGTCTCGCCTGGAGCACTGAAGCTTTCTTT. The chain has TRBV27 and TRBJ1-1; D not certain. The CDR3 spans 13 residues. Trimming stripped 5 bases from V and 4 bases from J, with 11 bases between. Germline CDR1 reads MNHEY; CDR2 reads SMNVEV (reference sequence).

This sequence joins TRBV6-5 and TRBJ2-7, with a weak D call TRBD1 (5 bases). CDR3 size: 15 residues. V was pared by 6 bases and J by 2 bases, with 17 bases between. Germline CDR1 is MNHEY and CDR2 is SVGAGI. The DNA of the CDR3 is TGTGCCAGCAGCTACAGGCAGGGATTCCCCTACGAGCAGTACTTC. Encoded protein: CASSYRQGFPYEQYF.

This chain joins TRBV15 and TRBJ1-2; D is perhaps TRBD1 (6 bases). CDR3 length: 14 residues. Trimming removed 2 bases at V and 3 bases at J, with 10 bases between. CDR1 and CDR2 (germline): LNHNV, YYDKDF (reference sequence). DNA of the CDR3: TGTGCCACCAGCAGATCCCAGGGGTACTATGGCTACACCTTC. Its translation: CATSRSQGYYGYTF.

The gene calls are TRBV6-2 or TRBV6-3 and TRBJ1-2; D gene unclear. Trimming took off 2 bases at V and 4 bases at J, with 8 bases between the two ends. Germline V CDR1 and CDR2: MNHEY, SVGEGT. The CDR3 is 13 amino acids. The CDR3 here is CASSYQRRYGYTF. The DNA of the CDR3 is TGTGCCAGCAGTTACCAGCGCCGCTATGGCTACACCTTC.

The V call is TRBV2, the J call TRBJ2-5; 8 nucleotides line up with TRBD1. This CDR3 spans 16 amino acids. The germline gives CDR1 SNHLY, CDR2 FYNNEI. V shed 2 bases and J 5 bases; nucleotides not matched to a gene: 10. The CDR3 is CASSESPGAGGETQYF. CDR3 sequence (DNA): TGTGCCAGCAGTGAATCTCCTGGGGCAGGGGGCGAGACCCAGTACTTC. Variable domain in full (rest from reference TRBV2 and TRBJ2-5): EPEVTQTPSHQVTQMGQEVILRCVPISNHLYFYWYRQILGQKVEFLVSFYNNEISEKSEIFDDQFSVERPDGSNFTLKIRSTKLEDSAMYFCASSESPGAGGETQYFGPGTRLLVL.

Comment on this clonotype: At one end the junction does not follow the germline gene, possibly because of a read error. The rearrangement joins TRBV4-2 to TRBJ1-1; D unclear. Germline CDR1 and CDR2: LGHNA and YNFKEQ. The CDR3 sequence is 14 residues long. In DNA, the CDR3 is TGTGCCAGCAGCCAAGGTCCCGCGCCAGGCGGAGCTTCCTTT. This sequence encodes CASSQGPAPGGASF.

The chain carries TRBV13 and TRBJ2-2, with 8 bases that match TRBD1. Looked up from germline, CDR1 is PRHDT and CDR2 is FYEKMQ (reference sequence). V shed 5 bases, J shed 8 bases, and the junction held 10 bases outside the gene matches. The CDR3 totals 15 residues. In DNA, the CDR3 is TGTGCCAGCAGCCCCGGACAGGGCCAGTCAGGGGAGCTGTTTTTT. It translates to CASSPGQGQSGELFF.

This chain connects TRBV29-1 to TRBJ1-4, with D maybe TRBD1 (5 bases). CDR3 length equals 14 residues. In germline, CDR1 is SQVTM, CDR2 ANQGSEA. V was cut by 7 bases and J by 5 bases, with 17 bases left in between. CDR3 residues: CSGTDSFENEKLFF. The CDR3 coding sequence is TGCAGCGGGACCGACAGCTTCGAAAATGAAAAACTGTTTTTT.

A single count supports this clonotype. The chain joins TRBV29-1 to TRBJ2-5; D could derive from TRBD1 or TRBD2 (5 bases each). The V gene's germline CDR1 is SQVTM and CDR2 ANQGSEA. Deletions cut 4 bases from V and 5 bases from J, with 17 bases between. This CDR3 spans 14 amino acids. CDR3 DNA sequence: TGCAGCGTTGGCCGGGACGCCCCCATTGAGACCCAGTACTTC. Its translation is CSVGRDAPIETQYF.

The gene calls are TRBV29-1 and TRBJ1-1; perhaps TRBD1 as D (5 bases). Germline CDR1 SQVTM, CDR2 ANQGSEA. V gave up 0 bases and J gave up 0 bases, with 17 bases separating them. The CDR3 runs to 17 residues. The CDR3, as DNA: TGCAGCGTTGAAGATCCCGGTCGGGGCAGTATGAACACTGAAGCTTTCTTT. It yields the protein CSVEDPGRGSMNTEAFF.

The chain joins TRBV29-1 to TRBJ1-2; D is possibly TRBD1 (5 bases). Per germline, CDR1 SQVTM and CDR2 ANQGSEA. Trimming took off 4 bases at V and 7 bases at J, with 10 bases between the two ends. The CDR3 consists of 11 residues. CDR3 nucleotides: TGCAGCGTTGCCGGCCAGGGTGGCTACACCTTC. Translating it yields CSVAGQGGYTF.

The CDR3 bases are TGTGCCAGTAGTCCGAGGACTACTTCCTACGAGCAGTACTTC. It codes for CASSPRTTSYEQYF. This chain connects TRBV19 to TRBJ2-7; weak D call: TRBD2 (6 bases). The V and J ends lost 5 bases and 1 base respectively, with 12 bases between them. Germline V gene data show CDR1 as LNHDA and CDR2 as SQIVND (reference sequence). The CDR3 consists of 14 residues. Variable domain in full (rest from reference TRBV19 and TRBJ2-7): DGGITQSPKYLFRKEGQNVTLSCEQNLNHDAMYWYRQDPGQGLRLIYYSQIVNDFQKGDIAEGYSVSREKKESFPLTVTSAQKNPTAFYLCASSPRTTSYEQYFGPGTRLTVT.

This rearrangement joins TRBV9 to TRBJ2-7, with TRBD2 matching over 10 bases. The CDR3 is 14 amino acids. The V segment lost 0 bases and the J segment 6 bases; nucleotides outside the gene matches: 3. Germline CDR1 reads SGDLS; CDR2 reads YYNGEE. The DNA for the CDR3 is TGTGCCAGCAGCGTAGTGGTAGCGGGGGGCGAGCAGTACTTC. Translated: CASSVVVAGGEQYF.